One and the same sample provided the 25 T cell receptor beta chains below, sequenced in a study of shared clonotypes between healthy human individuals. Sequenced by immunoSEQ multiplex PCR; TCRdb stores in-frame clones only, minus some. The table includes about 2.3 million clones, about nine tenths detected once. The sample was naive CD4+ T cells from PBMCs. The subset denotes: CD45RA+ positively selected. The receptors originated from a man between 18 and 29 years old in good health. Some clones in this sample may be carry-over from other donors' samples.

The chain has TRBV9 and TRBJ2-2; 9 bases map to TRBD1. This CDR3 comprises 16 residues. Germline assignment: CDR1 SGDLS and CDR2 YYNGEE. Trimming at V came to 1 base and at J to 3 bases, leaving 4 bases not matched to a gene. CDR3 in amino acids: CASSVWGQGHTGELFF. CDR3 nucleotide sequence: TGTGCCAGCAGCGTATGGGGACAGGGACACACCGGGGAGCTGTTTTTT. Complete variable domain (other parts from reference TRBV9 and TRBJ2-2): DSGVTQTPKHLITATGQRVTLRCSPRSGDLSVYWYQQSLDQGLQFLIQYYNGEERAKGNILERFSAQQFPDLHSELNLSSLELGDSALYFCASSVWGQGHTGELFFGEGSRLTVL.

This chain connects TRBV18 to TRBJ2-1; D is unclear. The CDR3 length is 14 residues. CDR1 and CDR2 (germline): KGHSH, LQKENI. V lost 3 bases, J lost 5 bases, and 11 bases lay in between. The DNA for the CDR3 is TGTGCCAGCTCACCCCAGACCGCGGACAATGAGCAGTTCTTC. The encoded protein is CASSPQTADNEQFF. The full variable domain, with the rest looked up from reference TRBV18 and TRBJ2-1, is NAGVMQNPRHLVRRRGQEARLRCSPMKGHSHVYWYRQLPEEGLKFMVYLQKENIIDESGMPKERFSAEFPKEGPSILRIQQVVRGDSAAYFCASSPQTADNEQFFGPGTRLTVL.

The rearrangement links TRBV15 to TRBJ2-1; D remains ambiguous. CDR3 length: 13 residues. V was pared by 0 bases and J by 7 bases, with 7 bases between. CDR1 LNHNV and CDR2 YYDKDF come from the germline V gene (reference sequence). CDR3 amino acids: CATSRDVRNEQFF. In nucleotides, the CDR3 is TGTGCCACCAGCAGAGATGTAAGGAATGAGCAGTTCTTC.

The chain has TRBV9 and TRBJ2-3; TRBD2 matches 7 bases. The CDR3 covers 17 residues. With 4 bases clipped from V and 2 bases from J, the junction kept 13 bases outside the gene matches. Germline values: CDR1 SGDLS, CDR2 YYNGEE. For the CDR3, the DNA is TGTGCCAGCAGCTCCCAATCGGGGGGAGGAAACACAGATACGCAGTATTTT. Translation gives CASSSQSGGGNTDTQYF.

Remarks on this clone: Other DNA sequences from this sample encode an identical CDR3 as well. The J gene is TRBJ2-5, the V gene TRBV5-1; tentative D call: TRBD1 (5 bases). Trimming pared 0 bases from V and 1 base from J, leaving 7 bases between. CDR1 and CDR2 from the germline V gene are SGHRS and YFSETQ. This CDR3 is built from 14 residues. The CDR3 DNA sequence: TGCGCCAGCAGCTTGGCAGACAGCCAAGAGACCCAGTACTTC. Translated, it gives CASSLADSQETQYF.

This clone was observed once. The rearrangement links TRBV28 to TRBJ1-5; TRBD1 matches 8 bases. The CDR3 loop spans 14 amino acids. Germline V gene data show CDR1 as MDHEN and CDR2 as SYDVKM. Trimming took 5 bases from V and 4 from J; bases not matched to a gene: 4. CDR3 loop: CASSGRTGNQPQHF. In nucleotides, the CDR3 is TGTGCCAGCAGTGGACGGACAGGGAATCAGCCCCAGCATTTT.

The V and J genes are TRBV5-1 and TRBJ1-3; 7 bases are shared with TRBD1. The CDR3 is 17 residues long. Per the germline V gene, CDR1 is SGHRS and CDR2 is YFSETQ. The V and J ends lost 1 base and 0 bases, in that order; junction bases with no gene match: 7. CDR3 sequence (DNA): TGCGCCAGCAGCTTGTTGGCCAGGGGGAACTCTGGAAACACCATATATTTT. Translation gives CASSLLARGNSGNTIYF.

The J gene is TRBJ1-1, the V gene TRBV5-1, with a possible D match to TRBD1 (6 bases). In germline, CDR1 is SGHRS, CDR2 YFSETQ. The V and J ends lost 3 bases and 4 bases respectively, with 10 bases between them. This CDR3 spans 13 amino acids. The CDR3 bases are TGCGCCAGCAGCTCGGGGGCAGGCACTGAAGCTTTCTTT. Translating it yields CASSSGAGTEAFF. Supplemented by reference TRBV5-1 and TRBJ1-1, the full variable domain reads KAGVTQTPRYLIKTRGQQVTLSCSPISGHRSVSWYQQTPGQGLQFLFEYFSETQRNKGNFPGRFSGRQFSNSRSEMNVSTLELGDSALYLCASSSGAGTEAFFGQGTRLTVV.

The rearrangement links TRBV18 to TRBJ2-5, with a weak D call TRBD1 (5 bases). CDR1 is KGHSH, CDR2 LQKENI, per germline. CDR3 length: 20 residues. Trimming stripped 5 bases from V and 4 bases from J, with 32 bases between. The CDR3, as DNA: TGTGCCAGCTCAACTATAATTTCAGGGTCAGCTAGAGCGAGACGAGAGACCCAGTACTTC. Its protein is CASSTIISGSARARRETQYF.

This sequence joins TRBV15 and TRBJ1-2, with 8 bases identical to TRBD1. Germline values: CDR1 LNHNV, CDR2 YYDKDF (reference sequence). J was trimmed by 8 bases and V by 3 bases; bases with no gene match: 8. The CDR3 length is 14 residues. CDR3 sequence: CATSSGGQGAGYTF. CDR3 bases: TGTGCCACCAGCAGTGGAGGACAGGGAGCCGGCTACACCTTC.

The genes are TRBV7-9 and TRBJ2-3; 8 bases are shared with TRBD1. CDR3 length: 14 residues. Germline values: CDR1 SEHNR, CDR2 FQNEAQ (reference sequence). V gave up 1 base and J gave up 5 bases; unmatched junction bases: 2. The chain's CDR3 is CASSLGTGIDTQYF. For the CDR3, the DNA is TGTGCCAGCAGCTTAGGGACAGGGATAGATACGCAGTATTTT.

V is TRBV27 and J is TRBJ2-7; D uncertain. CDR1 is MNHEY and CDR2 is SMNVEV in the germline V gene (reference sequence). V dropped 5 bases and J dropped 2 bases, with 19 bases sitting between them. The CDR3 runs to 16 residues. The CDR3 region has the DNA TGTGCCAGCAGTCCGCAGCTCAGGAGAACCGCCTACGAGCAGTACTTC. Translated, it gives CASSPQLRRTAYEQYF.

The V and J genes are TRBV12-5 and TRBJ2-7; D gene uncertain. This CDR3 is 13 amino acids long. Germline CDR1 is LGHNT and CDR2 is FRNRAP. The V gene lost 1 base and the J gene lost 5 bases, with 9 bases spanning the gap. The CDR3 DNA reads TGTGCTAGTGGTTTGGGCAGCCTTAACGAGCAGTACTTC. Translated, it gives CASGLGSLNEQYF.

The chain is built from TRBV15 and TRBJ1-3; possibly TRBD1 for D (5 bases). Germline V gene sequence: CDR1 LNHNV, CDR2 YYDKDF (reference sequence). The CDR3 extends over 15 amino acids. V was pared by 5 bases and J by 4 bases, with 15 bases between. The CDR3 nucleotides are TGTGCCACCAGCCGTTCACGAGGGGAAGGAAACACCATATATTTT. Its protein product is CATSRSRGEGNTIYF. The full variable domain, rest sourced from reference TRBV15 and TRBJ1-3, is DAMVIQNPRYQVTQFGKPVTLSCSQTLNHNVMYWYQQKSSQAPKLLFHYYDKDFNNEADTPDNFQSRRPNTSFCFLDIRSPGLGDTAMYLCATSRSRGEGNTIYFGEGSWLTVV.

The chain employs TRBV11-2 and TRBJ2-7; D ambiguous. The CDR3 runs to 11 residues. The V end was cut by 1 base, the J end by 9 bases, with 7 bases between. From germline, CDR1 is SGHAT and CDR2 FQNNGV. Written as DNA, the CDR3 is TGTGCCAGCAGCTTAGGCAGAGTGCAGTACTTC. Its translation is CASSLGRVQYF. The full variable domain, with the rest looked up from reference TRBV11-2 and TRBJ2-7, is EAGVAQSPRYKIIEKRQSVAFWCNPISGHATLYWYQQILGQGPKLLIQFQNNGVVDDSQLPKDRFSAERLKGVDSTLKIQPAKLEDSAVYLCASSLGRVQYFGPGTRLTVT.

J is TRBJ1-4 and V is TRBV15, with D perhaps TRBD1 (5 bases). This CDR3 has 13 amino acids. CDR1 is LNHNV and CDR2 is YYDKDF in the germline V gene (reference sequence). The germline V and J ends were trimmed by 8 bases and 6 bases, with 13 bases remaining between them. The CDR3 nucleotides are TGTGCCACCGGGCGGCAGGGTCATGAAAAACTGTTTTTT. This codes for CATGRQGHEKLFF.

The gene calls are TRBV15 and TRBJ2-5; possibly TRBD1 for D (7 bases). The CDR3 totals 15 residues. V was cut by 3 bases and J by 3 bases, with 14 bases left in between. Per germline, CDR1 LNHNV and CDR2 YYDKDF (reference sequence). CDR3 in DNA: TGTGCCACCAGCAGGGGCGGGGACAGCAAAGAGACCCAGTACTTC. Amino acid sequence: CATSRGGDSKETQYF.

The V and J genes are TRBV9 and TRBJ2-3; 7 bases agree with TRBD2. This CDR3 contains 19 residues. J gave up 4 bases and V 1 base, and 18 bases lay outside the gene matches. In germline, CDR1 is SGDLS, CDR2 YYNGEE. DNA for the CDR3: TGTGCCAGCAGCGTACATGCTTCCCGGGCTAGCGGAGCCCCAGATACGCAGTATTTT. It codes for CASSVHASRASGAPDTQYF.

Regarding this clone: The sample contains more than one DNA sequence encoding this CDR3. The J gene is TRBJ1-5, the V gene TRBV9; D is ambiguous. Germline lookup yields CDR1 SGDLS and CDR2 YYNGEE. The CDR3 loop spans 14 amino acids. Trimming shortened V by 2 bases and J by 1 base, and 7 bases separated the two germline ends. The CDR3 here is CASSVTDSNQPQHF. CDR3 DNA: TGTGCCAGCAGCGTTACAGACAGCAATCAGCCCCAGCATTTT.

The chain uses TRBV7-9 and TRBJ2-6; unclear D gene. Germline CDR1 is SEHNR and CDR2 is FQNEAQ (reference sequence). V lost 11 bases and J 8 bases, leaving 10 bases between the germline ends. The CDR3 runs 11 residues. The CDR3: CAESLTNVLTF. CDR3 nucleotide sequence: TGTGCCGAATCTCTGACCAACGTCCTGACTTTC.

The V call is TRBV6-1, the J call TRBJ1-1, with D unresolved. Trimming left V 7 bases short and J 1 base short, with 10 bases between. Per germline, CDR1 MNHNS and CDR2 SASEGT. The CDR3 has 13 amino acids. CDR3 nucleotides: TGTGCCAGCACCTTGACGGCGAACACTGAAGCTTTCTTT. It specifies CASTLTANTEAFF.

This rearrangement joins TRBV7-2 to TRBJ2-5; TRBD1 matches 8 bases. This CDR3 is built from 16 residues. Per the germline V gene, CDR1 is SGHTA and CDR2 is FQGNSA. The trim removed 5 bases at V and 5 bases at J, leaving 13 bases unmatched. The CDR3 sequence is CASSPRTGRGGETQYF. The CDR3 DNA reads TGTGCCAGCAGCCCTAGGACAGGGCGAGGAGGGGAGACCCAGTACTTC.

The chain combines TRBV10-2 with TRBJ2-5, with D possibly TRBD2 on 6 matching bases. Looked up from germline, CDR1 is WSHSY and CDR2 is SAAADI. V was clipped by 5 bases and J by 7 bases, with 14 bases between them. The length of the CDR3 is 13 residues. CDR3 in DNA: TGCGCCAGCAGTTCGGCGGGGATAGGGACCCAGTACTTC. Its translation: CASSSAGIGTQYF.

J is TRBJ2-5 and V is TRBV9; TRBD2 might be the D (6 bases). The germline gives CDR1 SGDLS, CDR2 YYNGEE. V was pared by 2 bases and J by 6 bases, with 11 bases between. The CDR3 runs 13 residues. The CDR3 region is CASSVGLDKTQYF. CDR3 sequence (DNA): TGTGCCAGCAGCGTGGGACTCGATAAGACCCAGTACTTC.

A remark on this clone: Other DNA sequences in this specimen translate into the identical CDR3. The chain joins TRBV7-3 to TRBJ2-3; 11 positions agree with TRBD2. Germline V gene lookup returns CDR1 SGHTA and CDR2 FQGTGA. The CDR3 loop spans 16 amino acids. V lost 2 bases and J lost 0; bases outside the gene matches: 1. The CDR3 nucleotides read TGTGCCAGCAGCTTAGGGACTAGCGGCAGCACAGATACGCAGTATTTT. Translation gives CASSLGTSGSTDTQYF.